The clone carrying this TCR beta chain showed up many times. This entry belongs to a study of CD8 T cells in ankylosing spondylitis. TCRdb itself ran the 5' RACE reads through MiXCR, one entry per CDR3 protein. There are some 130,000 distinct CDR3 sequences in the sample; roughly 13% occur only once, and around 3% lies in the top ten. The TCR was taken from a female donor with ankylosing spondylitis or in good health (not recorded which). The sequenced sample consisted of blood, either unsorted or a sorted T cell fraction (not recorded which).

The CDR3 bases are TGCAGCGGCGTCGGGAGTAACTACGAGCAGTACTTC. Translated: CSGVGSNYEQYF. The chain is built from TRBV29-1 and TRBJ2-7; D possibly corresponds to TRBD2 (6 bases). The CDR3 covers 12 residues. Germline V gives CDR1 SQVTM, CDR2 ANQGSEA. V lost 7 bases and J lost 3, with 13 bases in between.